The 22 T cell receptor beta chains below come from one sample, sequenced in a study of T-cell reconstitution after alpha-beta-depleted transplantation in children. Using unique molecular identifiers, the investigators prepared the TCRbeta library. TCRdb analysed the PCR reads with MiXCR anew, one entry per CDR3 protein. The table lists some 240,000 distinct CDR3 sequences, 9.5% to 15% of them singletons. The starting material was PBMCs from the stem cell graft donor, obtained from the stem cell graft. The receptors were sampled from a human donor who donated a stem cell graft to a child with acute lymphoblastic leukemia.

J is TRBJ2-2 and V is TRBV27; D gene uncertain. Per germline, CDR1 MNHEY and CDR2 SMNVEV (reference sequence). This CDR3 has 13 residues. Trimming removed 1 base at V and 5 bases at J, with 5 bases between. CDR3 nucleotide sequence: TGTGCCAGCAGTTTATTAGGAACCGGGGAGCTGTTTTTT. Its translation is CASSLLGTGELFF.

This clonotype has ten or more counts. The J gene is TRBJ2-7, the V gene TRBV28; maybe TRBD2 (6 bases). Germline lookup yields CDR1 MDHEN and CDR2 SYDVKM. This CDR3 has 12 amino acids. Trimming removed 11 bases at V and 2 bases at J, with 13 bases between. CDR3 sequence: CAVGGSPYEQYF. CDR3 nucleotides: TGTGCCGTAGGAGGGTCCCCCTACGAGCAGTACTTC.

This clonotype has at least ten counts. J is TRBJ2-2 and V is TRBV9; the D is unclear. The germline V gene has CDR1 SGDLS and CDR2 YYNGEE. The germline V and J ends were trimmed by 0 bases and 3 bases, with 9 bases remaining between them. The CDR3 contains 15 residues. CDR3 coding DNA: TGTGCCAGCAGCGTAGTGTCCAGGCACACCGGGGAGCTGTTTTTT. Protein sequence: CASSVVSRHTGELFF.

This clonotype was recorded at least ten times. This chain joins TRBV11-2 and TRBJ2-7, with 9 nucleotides matching TRBD2. The CDR3 contains 15 residues. The germline CDR1 and CDR2 sequences are SGHAT and FQNNGV. The V and J ends lost 2 bases and 5 bases, in that order; junction bases with no gene match: 7. The CDR3 loop reads CASSLRVAGDHEQYF. The CDR3 DNA follows: TGTGCCAGCAGCTTAAGGGTAGCGGGAGACCACGAGCAGTACTTC.

This chain joins TRBV7-8 and TRBJ2-3, with 9 bases matching TRBD2. The CDR3 loop spans 15 amino acids. Germline lookup yields CDR1 SGHVS and CDR2 FQNEAQ. V was pared by 3 bases and J by 0 bases, with 1 base of the junction left unmatched. For the CDR3, the DNA is TGTGCCAGCAGCTTTGCGGGGGGGAGCACAGATACGCAGTATTTT. This encodes CASSFAGGSTDTQYF.

This clonotype was observed many times. The V call is TRBV5-1, the J call TRBJ2-5; 7 bases are shared with TRBD1. This CDR3 contains 16 residues. Unmatched junction bases numbered 12, after V lost 0 bases and J lost 7 bases. Germline values: CDR1 SGHRS, CDR2 YFSETQ. The CDR3 sequence is CASSLVAASSGGTQYF. CDR3 DNA sequence: TGCGCCAGCAGCTTGGTGGCAGCTTCCTCAGGGGGGACCCAGTACTTC.

In this sample, this clonotype turned up once. This chain links TRBV24-1 with TRBJ2-1; D gene ambiguous. V lost 0 bases, J lost 9 bases, and 8 bases lay in between. This CDR3 is 13 amino acids long. Germline CDR1 KGHDR, CDR2 SFDVKD. The DNA for the CDR3 is TGTGCCACCAGTGATTTGCGGGCTTTTGAGCAGTTCTTC. Amino acids: CATSDLRAFEQFF.

This clonotype was detected ten times or more. V and J are TRBV20-1 and TRBJ2-5; 8 positions match TRBD2. CDR1 is DFQATT and CDR2 is SNEGSKA in the germline V gene (reference sequence). After removal of 1 base from V and 2 bases from J, the junction contained 6 bases not matched to a gene. There are 15 residues in the CDR3. The CDR3 spells CSARGSGSGQETQYF. As DNA, the CDR3 is TGCAGTGCTAGAGGGAGCGGGAGCGGGCAAGAGACCCAGTACTTC.

This clonotype showed up many times. The V gene is TRBV6-4, the J gene TRBJ2-1; TRBD1 matches at 8 bases. V shed 10 bases and J 4 bases; nucleotides not matched to a gene: 9. The CDR3 runs 14 residues. Germline CDR1 and CDR2: MRHNA and SNTAGT. This CDR3 is CATAPDRAYNEQFF. For the CDR3, the DNA is TGTGCCACCGCCCCGGACAGGGCATACAATGAGCAGTTCTTC.

This clonotype was seen many times. The V call is TRBV3-1, the J call TRBJ1-2; the D is unclear. The germline V gene encodes CDR1 LGHDT and CDR2 YNNKEL (reference sequence). Between the trimmed V and J ends, which lost 8 bases and 8 bases, there was a span of 21 bases. CDR3 length: 14 residues. The CDR3 DNA reads TGTGCCAGCGAAGCCCGGGAGAATCGAGGCGGCTACACCTTC. It yields the protein CASEARENRGGYTF.

There are many counts of this clonotype. The chain employs TRBV5-1 and TRBJ1-2, with D unresolved. With 4 bases removed from V and 2 bases from J, the gap between germline ends came to 12 bases. Germline V CDR1 and CDR2: SGHRS, YFSETQ. The length of the CDR3 is 14 residues. CDR3 sequence (DNA): TGCGCCAGCAGCCCGGGAGACGGGAACTATGGCTACACCTTC. Protein sequence: CASSPGDGNYGYTF.

Ten or more counts support this clonotype. The chain carries TRBV11-1 and TRBJ2-1, with TRBD2 matching 7 bases. V shed 4 bases, J shed 2 bases, and the junction held 11 bases outside the gene matches. This CDR3 has 17 amino acids. The germline V gene encodes CDR1 SGHAT and CDR2 FQDESV (reference sequence). The CDR3 sequence is CASSSEIGGLTYNEQFF. Here the CDR3 DNA reads TGTGCCAGCAGCTCAGAGATCGGGGGACTAACCTACAATGAGCAGTTCTTC.

This clonotype was recorded many times. The rearrangement joins TRBV5-6 to TRBJ1-1; 7 bases are a match to TRBD1. Germline CDR1 reads SGHDT; CDR2 reads YYEEEE. The CDR3 spans 14 residues. With V trimmed by 4 bases and J by 6 bases, 9 bases remained unmatched. The CDR3 here is CASSGNRGESEAFF. For the CDR3, the DNA is TGTGCCAGCAGCGGGAACAGGGGAGAGTCTGAAGCTTTCTTT.

This clonotype showed up many times. The chain carries TRBV5-5 and TRBJ2-7, with D hard to call. CDR3 length equals 12 residues. The germline CDR1 and CDR2 sequences are SGHKS and YYEKEE (reference sequence). The germline V and J ends were trimmed by 4 bases and 7 bases, with 12 bases remaining between them. CDR3 loop: CASSHPLEEQYF. CDR3 DNA sequence: TGTGCCAGCAGCCACCCCCTTGAGGAGCAGTACTTC.

In its sample, this clonotype was seen many times. The chain combines TRBV4-1 with TRBJ2-1; 11 positions agree with TRBD2. Germline V gene data show CDR1 as MGHRA and CDR2 as YSYEKL. V shed 0 bases, J shed 9 bases, and the junction held 4 bases outside the gene matches. This CDR3 is 15 amino acids long. The CDR3 region has the DNA TGCGCCAGCAGCCAAGAGACTAGCGGGAACCGTGAGCAGTTCTTC. This gives the protein CASSQETSGNREQFF.

The V gene is TRBV11-2, the J gene TRBJ2-1, with D hard to call. The V end was cut by 4 bases, the J end by 1 base, with 8 bases between. Germline V gene data show CDR1 as SGHAT and CDR2 as FQNNGV. The CDR3 covers 14 residues. CDR3 sequence (DNA): TGTGCCAGCAGCTCTGGAAAATCCTACAATGAGCAGTTCTTC. This sequence encodes CASSSGKSYNEQFF. Complete variable domain (other parts from reference TRBV11-2 and TRBJ2-1): EAGVAQSPRYKIIEKRQSVAFWCNPISGHATLYWYQQILGQGPKLLIQFQNNGVVDDSQLPKDRFSAERLKGVDSTLKIQPAKLEDSAVYLCASSSGKSYNEQFFGPGTRLTVL.

This clonotype has a count of ten or more. This chain connects TRBV6-2 or TRBV6-3 to TRBJ1-5; no reliable D call. Germline V lookup: CDR1 MNHEY, CDR2 SVGEGT. V lost 2 bases to trimming and J lost 3 bases, with 11 bases between them. This CDR3 is 15 amino acids long. CDR3 nucleotides: TGTGCCAGCAGTTACGCTTTGAGGGACAATCAGCCCCAGCATTTT. Its translation is CASSYALRDNQPQHF.

This clonotype showed up many times. The chain recombines TRBV7-9 with TRBJ1-1; D ambiguous. Germline V gives CDR1 SEHNR, CDR2 FQNEAQ (reference sequence). This CDR3 contains 13 residues. V was pared by 8 bases and J by 2 bases, with 12 bases between. The CDR3 loop is CASGRQDNTEAFF. The DNA for the CDR3 is TGTGCCAGCGGGAGGCAGGATAACACTGAAGCTTTCTTT.

This clonotype was recorded many times. V and J are TRBV5-1 and TRBJ2-6; a weak D match, TRBD1 (6 bases). Per germline, CDR1 SGHRS and CDR2 YFSETQ. The CDR3 consists of 17 residues. Trimming took 3 bases from V and 0 from J, leaving 13 bases between them. This CDR3 reads CASSSSRGSSGANVLTF. Here the CDR3 DNA reads TGCGCCAGCAGCTCGTCGAGGGGGAGCTCTGGGGCCAACGTCCTGACTTTC.

This clonotype appeared many times. The rearrangement uses TRBV7-9 and TRBJ2-1; D is tentatively TRBD1 or TRBD2 (5 bases each). CDR3 length: 17 residues. V was trimmed by 2 bases and J by 2 bases, leaving 16 bases between them. The germline V gene encodes CDR1 SEHNR and CDR2 FQNEAQ (reference sequence). CDR3 residues: CASSLSRGLVAYNEQFF. CDR3 DNA: TGTGCCAGCAGCTTAAGTCGGGGCCTTGTGGCCTACAATGAGCAGTTCTTC.

A note on this clonotype: This may arise from a read error, as a much more abundant clone is one base away. J is TRBJ1-5 and V is TRBV30; 7 bases match TRBD1. V trimming: 0 bases; J trimming: 9 bases; junction bases outside the gene matches: 8. This CDR3 spans 14 amino acids. CDR1 is GTSNPN, CDR2 SVGIG, per germline (reference sequence). CDR3 nucleotides: TGTGCCTGGAGTGTAGGGGGCGCAGGACCGCCCCAGCATTTT. As protein: CAWSVGGAGPPQHF.

This clonotype was seen at least ten times. The CDR3 region is CASRWTSGGADTQYF. The CDR3 DNA follows: TGTGCCAGCAGGTGGACTAGCGGGGGGGCAGATACGCAGTATTTT. The genes are TRBV12-3 or TRBV12-4 and TRBJ2-3; TRBD2 matches at 15 bases. CDR3 length: 15 residues. V was clipped by 6 bases and J by 4 bases; unmatched bases: 2.